This is a list of T cell receptor beta chains from one sample in a study of blood T cell repertoires in COVID-19. Clones were read by immunoSEQ multiplex PCR, and TCRdb kept only the in-frame ones, dropping some. The data show a few hundred thousand clones, around 86% seen once. Specimen: peripheral blood. The receptors shown here come from a woman in her forties or fifties with acute or convalescent COVID-19. Each CDR3 is given with its conserved first and last residue. A D gene is named only where the DNA matches it firmly. Clone size is shown for a subset of rows, as once, few, many or a class of expanded clone.

NA | TRBD1 | TRBJ1-4 | TRBV15 | CATSWDRGVANEKLFF | TGTGCCACCAGTTGGGACAGAGGGGTGGCTAATGAAAAACTGTTTTTT
NA | TRBD2 | TRBJ2-1 | TRBV5-1 | CASSAATSGSTGNEQFF | TGCGCCAGCAGCGCAGCAACTAGCGGGAGTACTGGCAATGAGCAGTTCTTC
NA | NA | TRBJ1-5 | TRBV7-8 | CASSPRTANQPQHF | TGTGCCAGCAGCCCGAGGACAGCTAATCAGCCCCAGCATTTT
NA | NA | TRBJ2-3 | TRBV29-1 | CSVGQSTDTQYF | TGCAGCGTTGGTCAGAGCACAGATACGCAGTATTTT
once | TRBD2 | TRBJ2-2 | TRBV5-4 | CASSPPSGMNTGELFF | TGTGCCAGCAGCCCGCCAAGCGGGATGAACACCGGGGAGCTGTTTTTT
NA | TRBD2 | TRBJ2-3 | TRBV19 | CASSIRGLVADTQYF | TGTGCCAGTAGTATCCGGGGACTAGTTGCGGATACGCAGTATTTT
NA | TRBD1 | TRBJ2-5 | TRBV24-1 | CATSRGLQETQYF | TGTGCCACCAGCAGGGGGCTTCAAGAGACCCAGTACTTC
NA | TRBD1 | TRBJ1-1 | TRBV19 | CASNNRGGTEAFF | TGTGCCAGTAACAACAGGGGTGGGACTGAAGCTTTCTTT
NA | NA | TRBJ2-1 | TRBV18 | CASSPGLRGLKGGEQFF | TGTGCCAGCTCACCAGGGCTCCGGGGACTCAAGGGAGGTGAGCAGTTCTTC
NA | TRBD2 | TRBJ2-3 | TRBV4-1 | CASSQKTPSGTRSDTQYF | TGCGCCAGCAGCCAAAAGACCCCCTCCGGGACTAGATCAGATACGCAGTATTTT
NA | TRBD1 | TRBJ1-4 | TRBV5-4 | CASSSWTGDEKLFF | TGTGCCAGCAGCTCCTGGACAGGGGACGAAAAACTGTTTTTT
NA | TRBD2 | TRBJ2-1 | TRBV24-1 | CATSDLGTSGLNEQFF | TGTGCCACCAGTGATTTAGGGACTAGCGGACTCAATGAGCAGTTCTTC
NA | NA | TRBJ1-1 | TRBV4-1 | CASSQGVYNTEAFF | TGCGCCAGCAGCCAAGGCGTATACAACACTGAAGCTTTCTTT
NA | TRBD2 | TRBJ2-1 | TRBV28 | CASSHPGLVYNEQFF | TGTGCCAGCAGTCATCCGGGACTAGTCTACAATGAGCAGTTCTTC
NA | NA | TRBJ2-2 | TRBV6-5 | CASTPQINTGELFF | TGTGCCAGCACCCCGCAGATAAACACCGGGGAGCTGTTTTTT
NA | TRBD1 | TRBJ1-2 | TRBV29-1 | CSDSGQGGSGYTF | TGCAGCGACTCGGGACAGGGGGGTAGTGGCTACACCTTC
NA | NA | TRBJ1-2 | TRBV9 | CASSVRRQGLDGYTF | TGTGCCAGCAGCGTGCGACGTCAGGGCCTCGATGGCTACACCTTC
NA | NA | TRBJ1-1 | TRBV2 | CASGGRFPLRAFF | TGTGCCAGCGGTGGACGATTCCCTTTGCGGGCTTTCTTT
NA | NA | TRBJ2-1 | TRBV5-1 | CASSTTTASNEQFF | TGCGCCAGCAGCACTACGACAGCGAGCAATGAGCAGTTCTTC
NA | TRBD2 | TRBJ2-5 | TRBV7-7 | CASSLGRLAGVGETQYF | TGTGCTAGCAGCTTAGGTCGACTAGCGGGAGTGGGAGAGACCCAGTACTTC
NA | NA | TRBJ1-5 | TRBV7-8 | CASSLVLSYNQPQHF | TGTGCCAGCAGCTTAGTTCTCAGTTACAATCAGCCCCAGCATTTT
few | TRBD2 | TRBJ2-3 | TRBV29-1 | CSVRTSGVTDTQYF | TGCAGCGTTCGGACTAGCGGGGTCACAGATACGCAGTATTTT
few | NA | TRBJ1-4 | TRBV5-1 | CASSLRADGGEKLFF | TGCGCCAGCAGCCTGAGGGCGGATGGCGGGGAAAAACTGTTTTTT
NA | NA | TRBJ2-7 | TRBV5-1 | CASSLAGGVSSYEQYF | TGCGCCAGCAGCTTGGCCGGAGGGGTCAGCTCCTACGAGCAGTACTTC
NA | TRBD2 | TRBJ2-1 | TRBV28 | CASSLRLAGVNEQFF | TGTGCCAGCAGTTTGCGGCTAGCGGGAGTGAATGAGCAGTTCTTC
NA | TRBD1 | TRBJ1-1 | TRBV3-1/TRBV3-2 | CASSLQGQGTTEAFF | TGTGCCAGCAGCCTGCAGGGACAGGGGACCACTGAAGCTTTCTTT
once | NA | TRBJ1-1 | TRBV15 | CATSREGRETAFF | TGTGCCACCAGCAGAGAAGGCCGGGAAACAGCTTTCTTT
once | TRBD1 | TRBJ2-3 | TRBV28 | CASGKGWTGFDTQYF | TGTGCCAGCGGGAAGGGTTGGACAGGGTTCGATACGCAGTATTTT
NA | TRBD2 | TRBJ2-5 | TRBV27 | CASSLIAGGETQYF | TGTGCCAGCAGTTTGATAGCGGGAGGAGAGACCCAGTACTTC
NA | NA | TRBJ2-7 | TRBV11-2 | CASGGSYEQYF | TGTGCCAGCGGAGGATCCTACGAGCAGTACTTC
NA | TRBD1 | TRBJ1-3 | TRBV11-2 | CASSFRQGSGNTIYF | TGTGCCAGCAGCTTCCGACAGGGATCGGGAAACACCATATATTTT
NA | NA | TRBJ1-1 | TRBV11-2 | CASSLLGEAAFF | TGTGCCAGCAGCTTGCTAGGGGAGGCCGCTTTCTTT
NA | NA | TRBJ1-1 | TRBV6-2/TRBV6-3 | CASSKIRGISEAFF | TGTGCCAGCAGTAAAATCAGGGGAATCTCTGAAGCTTTCTTT
NA | NA | TRBJ2-5 | TRBV4-1 | CASSQDRGVGETQYF | TGCGCCAGCAGCCAAGACAGGGGGGTGGGGGAGACCCAGTACTTC
NA | TRBD2 | TRBJ2-1 | TRBV5-1 | CASSLPGLAGGDEQFF | TGCGCCAGCAGCTTACCGGGACTAGCGGGAGGGGATGAGCAGTTCTTC
NA | TRBD1 | TRBJ2-3 | TRBV2 | CASRRERDRGFTQYF | TGTGCCAGCAGGAGGGAGCGGGACAGGGGCTTTACGCAGTATTTT
NA | TRBD1 | TRBJ1-6 | TRBV2 | CASSKTGVQPNSPLHF | TGTGCCAGCAGTAAAACAGGGGTACAACCGAATTCACCCCTCCACTTT
NA | TRBD1 | TRBJ2-1 | TRBV12-3/TRBV12-4 | CASGQGAVEQFF | TGTGCCAGCGGACAGGGGGCGGTTGAGCAGTTCTTC
NA | TRBD2 | TRBJ2-3 | TRBV24-1 | CATSDPTGLAGDSTDTQYF | TGTGCCACCAGTGACCCGACCGGACTAGCGGGAGATAGCACAGATACGCAGTATTTT
NA | TRBD1 | TRBJ1-6 | TRBV5-1 | CASSPGDRGGSPLHF | TGCGCCAGCAGCCCGGGGGACAGGGGTGGATCACCCCTCCACTTT
NA | TRBD1 | TRBJ1-5 | TRBV12-3/TRBV12-4 | CASSLTGDQPQHF | TGTGCCAGCAGTTTAACAGGGGACCAGCCCCAGCATTTT
NA | NA | TRBJ1-2 | TRBV28 | CASSLASGGFYTF | TGTGCCAGCAGTTTGGCTTCCGGGGGTTTCTACACCTTC
few | NA | TRBJ2-7 | TRBV4-3 | CASSQRRGNGYEQYF | TGCGCCAGCAGCCAACGACGCGGGAACGGCTACGAGCAGTACTTC
few | TRBD2 | TRBJ2-7 | TRBV5-1 | CASSLVIAGGHNEQYF | TGCGCCAGCAGCTTGGTGATAGCGGGAGGGCATAACGAGCAGTACTTC
NA | TRBD2 | TRBJ2-5 | TRBV5-1 | CASSRLGLAGGVDLETQYF | TGCGCCAGCAGCCGCCTGGGACTAGCGGGAGGGGTAGATCTAGAGACCCAGTACTTC
NA | TRBD2 | TRBJ2-1 | TRBV5-1 | CASSQGTSGGEQFF | TGCGCCAGCAGCCAAGGGACTAGCGGAGGGGAGCAGTTCTTC
NA | NA | TRBJ2-7 | TRBV6-5 | CASSQGGHTSYEQYF | TGTGCCAGCAGCCAGGGTGGGCACACATCCTACGAGCAGTACTTC
NA | TRBD2 | TRBJ2-7 | TRBV27 | CASSLRAGGYEQYF | TGTGCCAGCAGTTTAAGAGCGGGAGGCTACGAGCAGTACTTC
NA | NA | TRBJ2-5 | TRBV25-1 | CASSTRGIGETQYF | TGTGCCAGCAGCACCAGGGGAATCGGAGAGACCCAGTACTTC
few | TRBD1 | TRBJ1-5 | TRBV14 | CASSQMTGTHSNQPQHF | TGTGCCAGCAGCCAAATGACAGGGACTCATAGCAATCAGCCCCAGCATTTT
NA | NA | TRBJ2-5 | TRBV5-1 | CASSNGGRGLQETQYF | TGCGCCAGCAGCAACGGAGGGAGGGGGTTGCAAGAGACCCAGTACTTC
NA | TRBD2 | TRBJ2-3 | TRBV5-1 | CASSLWGTSGRTDTQYF | TGCGCCAGCAGCTTGTGGGGGACTAGCGGGAGAACAGATACGCAGTATTTT